The TCR beta chain described here comes from a study of human T cells and chemical hapten exposure. At the level of the study: Chiefly women, the patients showed alopecia areata, totalis or universalis.

Time point meaning: pre-sensitization, week 0. Noted treatment: therapeutic diphenylcyclopropenone sensitization with weekly scalp DPC. This CDR3 is built from 16 residues. The germline V and J ends were trimmed by 0 bases and 0 bases, with 9 bases remaining between them. CDR1 is GTSNPN, CDR2 SVGIG, per germline (reference sequence). Many counts were recorded for this clonotype. TCRdb fed the RACE reads into MiXCR, producing one record per CDR3 protein. This table has under 95,000 distinct CDR3 sequences, about 8.5% appearing once. The receptor's source is a man in his forties or fifties with alopecia areata. Some clones in this sample may be carry-over from other donors' samples. This chain uses TRBV30 with TRBJ1-6; D gene uncertain. This sample comprised whole blood, obtained in connection with sensitization to the hapten diphenylcyclopropenone (DPC). The CDR3 DNA reads as TGTGCCTGGAGTGTTTCGGGGAGCTCCTATAATTCACCCCTCCACTTT. The encoded protein is CAWSVSGSSYNSPLHF.